This TCR beta chain was recovered during a study of blood T cells in healthy people across ages. Study-wide results and caveats: A greater number of naive CD4+ cells and higher diversity distinguished long-lived donors from aged donors.

This CDR3 has 13 amino acids. V was pared by 0 bases and J by 6 bases, with 7 bases between. Germline V CDR1 and CDR2: KGHSH, LQKENI. Then a second PCR, running about 7 to 11 cycles, was carried out with a sample-barcoded 5' primer and a J-beta primer mix. A single record per CDR3 protein comes from TCRdb applying MiXCR to the 5' RACE reads. The repertoire holds 1.2 million to 1.5 million distinct CDR3 sequences, with around two fifths as singletons. Healthy Russian Caucasian donors spanned ages about 6 to 90 years. A remark on this clonotype: The antigen is not known.

The sequencing input was blood. This TCR was sampled from a woman between 18 and 29 years old in good health. The chain links TRBV18 to TRBJ2-3; D unresolved. CDR3 sequence reads: CASSPPTSDTQYF. In nucleotides, the CDR3 is TGTGCCAGCTCACCACCAACTTCGGATACGCAGTATTTT.